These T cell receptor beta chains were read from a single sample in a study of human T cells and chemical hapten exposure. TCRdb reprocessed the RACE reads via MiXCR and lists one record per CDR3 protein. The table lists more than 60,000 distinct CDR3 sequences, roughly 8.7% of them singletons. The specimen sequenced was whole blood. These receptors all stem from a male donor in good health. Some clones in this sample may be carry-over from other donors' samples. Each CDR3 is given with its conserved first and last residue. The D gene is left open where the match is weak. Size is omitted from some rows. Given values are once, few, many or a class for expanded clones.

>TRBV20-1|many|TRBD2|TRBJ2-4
CSARVTSGSVNIQYF
TGCAGTGCTAGGGTGACTAGCGGGAGTGTAAACATTCAGTACTTC
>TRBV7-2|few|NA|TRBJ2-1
CASSLIAWHYNEQFF
TGTGCCAGCAGCTTAATAGCGTGGCACTACAATGAGCAGTTCTTC
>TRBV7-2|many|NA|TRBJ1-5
CASSASGAVSNQPQHF
TGTGCCAGCAGCGCAAGCGGAGCAGTTAGCAATCAGCCCCAGCATTTT
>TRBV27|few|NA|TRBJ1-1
CASSLKPGNTEAFF
TGTGCCAGCAGTTTAAAGCCAGGTAACACTGAAGCTTTCTTT
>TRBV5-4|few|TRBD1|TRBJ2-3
CASSTWTGSSTDTQYF
TGTGCCAGCAGCACCTGGACAGGATCTAGCACAGATACGCAGTATTTT
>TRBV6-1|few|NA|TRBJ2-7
CASSVVTGEQYF
TGTGCCAGCAGTGTCGTTACAGGGGAGCAGTACTTC
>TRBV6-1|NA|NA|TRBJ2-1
CASTSTYINEQFF
TGTGCCAGCACGAGTACGTATATCAATGAGCAGTTCTTC
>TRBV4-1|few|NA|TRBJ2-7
CASSVQGSYEQYF
TGCGCCAGCAGCGTTCAGGGGTCCTACGAGCAGTACTTC
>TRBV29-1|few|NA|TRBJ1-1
CSVGEFGTEAFF
TGCAGCGTTGGCGAATTCGGAACTGAAGCTTTCTTT
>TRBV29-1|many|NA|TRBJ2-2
CSVDRRGDGELFF
TGCAGCGTTGATCGGCGGGGAGACGGGGAGCTGTTTTTT
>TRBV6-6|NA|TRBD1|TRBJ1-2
CASSFPLDRGGDGYTF
TGTGCCAGCAGTTTCCCTTTGGACAGGGGAGGGGATGGCTACACCTTC
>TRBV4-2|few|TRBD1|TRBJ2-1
CASSQGGDRGLYNEQFF
TGTGCCAGCAGCCAAGGGGGGGACAGGGGACTTTACAATGAGCAGTTCTTC
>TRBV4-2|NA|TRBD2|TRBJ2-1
CASSQDQAGTYNEQFF
TGTGCCAGCAGCCAAGATCAAGCGGGGACCTACAATGAGCAGTTCTTC
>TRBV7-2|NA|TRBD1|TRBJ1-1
CASSRPKQGLYTEAFF
TGTGCCAGCAGCCGGCCAAAACAGGGGTTGTACACTGAAGCTTTCTTT
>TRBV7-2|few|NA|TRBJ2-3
CASSLVRLVTDTQYF
TGTGCCAGCAGCCTGGTACGGCTCGTCACAGATACGCAGTATTTT
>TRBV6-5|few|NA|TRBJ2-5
CASSRPPETQYF
TGTGCCAGCAGCCGGCCCCCAGAGACCCAGTACTTC
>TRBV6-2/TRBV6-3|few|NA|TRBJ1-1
CASSRSSGPYTEAFF
TGTGCCAGCAGTCGGTCATCTGGACCGTACACTGAAGCTTTCTTT
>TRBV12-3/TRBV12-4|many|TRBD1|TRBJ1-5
CASSSAGTVGNQPQHF
TGTGCCAGCAGTTCCGCCGGGACAGTGGGCAATCAGCCCCAGCATTTT
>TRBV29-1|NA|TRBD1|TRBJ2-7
CSATGTGDHEQYF
TGCAGCGCGACCGGGACAGGGGACCACGAGCAGTACTTC
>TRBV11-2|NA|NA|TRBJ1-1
CASSLDPDLSLDTEAFF
TGTGCCAGCAGCTTAGATCCTGACCTATCATTGGACACTGAAGCTTTCTTT
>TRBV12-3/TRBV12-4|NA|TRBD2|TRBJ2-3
CASSQLAPDTQYF
TGTGCCAGCAGCCAACTAGCGCCAGATACGCAGTATTTT
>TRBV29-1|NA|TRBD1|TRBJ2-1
CSASRDRGYEQFF
TGCAGCGCCTCCCGGGACAGGGGGTATGAGCAGTTCTTC
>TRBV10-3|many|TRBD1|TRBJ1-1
CATTGQSTNTEAFF
TGTGCCACGACGGGACAGAGTACGAACACTGAAGCTTTCTTT
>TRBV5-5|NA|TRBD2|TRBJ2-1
CASRITATSGIISYNEQFF
TGTGCCAGCAGGATCACCGCGACTAGCGGAATTATCTCCTACAATGAGCAGTTCTTC
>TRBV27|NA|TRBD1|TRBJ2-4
CASSPPTGGMSF
TGTGCCAGCAGTCCGCCGACAGGGGGGATGAGCTTC
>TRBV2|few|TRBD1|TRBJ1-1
CARTGGGTEAFF
TGTGCCAGGACAGGGGGGGGCACTGAAGCTTTCTTT
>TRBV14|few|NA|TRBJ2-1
CASSQDAEGDGNEQFF
TGTGCCAGCAGCCAAGATGCGGAAGGGGATGGCAATGAGCAGTTCTTC
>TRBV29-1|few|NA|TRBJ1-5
CSVGTDSNQPQHF
TGCAGCGTTGGGACGGATAGCAATCAGCCCCAGCATTTT
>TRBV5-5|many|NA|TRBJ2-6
CASSLVTGANVLTF
TGTGCCAGCAGCTTGGTTACGGGGGCCAACGTCCTGACTTTC
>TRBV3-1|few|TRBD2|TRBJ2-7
CASSQDAGVIRF
TGTGCCAGCAGCCAAGACGCGGGAGTAATCCGTTTC
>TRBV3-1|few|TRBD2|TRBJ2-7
CASSRGLQVEQYF
TGTGCCAGCAGCCGGGGACTACAGGTCGAGCAGTACTTC
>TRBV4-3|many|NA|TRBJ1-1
CASSQVWEVWNTEAFF
TGCGCCAGCAGCCAAGTCTGGGAGGTTTGGAACACTGAAGCTTTCTTT
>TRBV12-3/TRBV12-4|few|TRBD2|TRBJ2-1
CASSAEVAGPYNEQFF
TGTGCCAGCAGTGCTGAGGTAGCGGGACCGTACAATGAGCAGTTCTTC
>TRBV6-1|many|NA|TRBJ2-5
CASSEIEQETQYF
TGTGCCAGCAGTGAAATCGAGCAAGAGACCCAGTACTTC
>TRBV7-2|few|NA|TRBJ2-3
CASNLELITDTQYF
TGTGCCAGCAACCTGGAGCTGATCACAGATACGCAGTATTTT
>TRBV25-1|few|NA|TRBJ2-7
CASSAFTGISYEQYF
TGTGCCAGCAGTGCATTTACAGGGATTTCCTACGAGCAGTACTTC
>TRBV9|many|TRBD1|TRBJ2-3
CASSMRTGKSTDTQYF
TGTGCCAGCAGCATGAGGACAGGGAAAAGCACAGATACGCAGTATTTT
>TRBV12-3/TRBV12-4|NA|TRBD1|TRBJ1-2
CASCRQGNYYGYTF
TGTGCCAGCTGTAGACAGGGGAATTACTATGGCTACACCTTC